The sequence of this T cell receptor (beta chain) was determined in a study of blood T cell repertoires in COVID-19. As for the study in general: The samples span acute and convalescent COVID-19 from the United States, Italy and Spain. From T cells, B-cell-depleted T cells, or PBMCs came the material, which was cDNA or gDNA.

Trimming pared 5 bases from V and 1 base from J, leaving 17 bases between. The CDR3 spans 16 residues. The germline CDR1 and CDR2 sequences are LNHNV and YYDKDF (reference sequence). Original methodology: Nucleated cell number was recorded as an estimate derived from reference gene primer amplification. Method: immunoSEQ multiplex PCR; TCRdb's copy keeps in-frame clones and lacks some. The D gene and trimming were derived from the DNA, and the V and J assignments and clone size from that table. The sample consists of around 35,000 clones, roughly 90% of them appearing once. The sample comprised peripheral blood. This clonotype was sampled from a human donor in a cohort sampled during active COVID-19. The chain has TRBV15 and TRBJ1-1; D ambiguous. The CDR3 loop is CATSAHLGLGNTEAFF. Written as DNA, the CDR3 is TGTGCCACCAGCGCTCACCTCGGGTTGGGGAACACTGAAGCTTTCTTT.